Reported below is one T cell receptor beta chain. The data were produced by immunoSEQ multiplex PCR, yet TCRdb's version contains in-frame clones alone and is incomplete. Of hundreds of thousands of clones listed, about 82% are singletons. The record originates from a study of blood T cell repertoires in COVID-19. Across the whole study: Collection of acute and convalescent COVID-19 samples took place in the United States, Italy and Spain.

Cohorts were based on clinical histories the participants reported. Two negative PCRs, clearance, or symptom resolution were required of recovered Cohort 3 donors. Trimming left V 2 bases short and J 4 bases short, with 14 bases between. The CDR3 spans 15 residues. Germline CDR1 and CDR2: MNHNS and SASEGT. The sequence was collected from a woman between 50 and 59 years old who had recovered from COVID-19. The sample taken for sequencing was PBMCs or T cells enriched from blood (not recorded which). The rearrangement joins TRBV6-1 to TRBJ1-1; TRBD1 is a possible D gene (6 bases). CDR3 sequence reads: CASSEFSGASTEAFF. The DNA for the CDR3 is TGTGCCAGCAGTGAATTCTCAGGGGCGAGCACTGAAGCTTTCTTT.